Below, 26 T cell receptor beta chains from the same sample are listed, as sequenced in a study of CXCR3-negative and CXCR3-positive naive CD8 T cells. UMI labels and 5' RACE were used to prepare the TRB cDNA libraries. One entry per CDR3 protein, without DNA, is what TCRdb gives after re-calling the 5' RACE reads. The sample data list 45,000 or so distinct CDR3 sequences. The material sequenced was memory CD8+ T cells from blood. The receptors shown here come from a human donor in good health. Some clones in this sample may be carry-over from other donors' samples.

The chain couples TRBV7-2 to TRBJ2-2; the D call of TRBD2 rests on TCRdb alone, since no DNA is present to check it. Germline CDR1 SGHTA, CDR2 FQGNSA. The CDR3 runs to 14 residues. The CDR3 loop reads CASSPTTYTGELFF.

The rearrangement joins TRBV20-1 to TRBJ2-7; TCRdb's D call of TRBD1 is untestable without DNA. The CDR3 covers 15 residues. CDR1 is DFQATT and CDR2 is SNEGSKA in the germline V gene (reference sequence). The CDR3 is CSAGMAKGGAYEQYF.

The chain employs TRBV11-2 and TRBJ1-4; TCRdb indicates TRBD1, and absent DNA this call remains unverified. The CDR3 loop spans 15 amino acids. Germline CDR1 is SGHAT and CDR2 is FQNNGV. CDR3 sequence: CASRAGGGSNEKLFF. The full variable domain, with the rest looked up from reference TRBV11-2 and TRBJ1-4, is EAGVAQSPRYKIIEKRQSVAFWCNPISGHATLYWYQQILGQGPKLLIQFQNNGVVDDSQLPKDRFSAERLKGVDSTLKIQPAKLEDSAVYLCASRAGGGSNEKLFFGSGTQLSVL.

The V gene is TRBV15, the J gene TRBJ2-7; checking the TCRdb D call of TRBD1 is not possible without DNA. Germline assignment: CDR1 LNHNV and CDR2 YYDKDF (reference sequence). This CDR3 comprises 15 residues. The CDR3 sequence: CATSRDGTGSHEQYF.

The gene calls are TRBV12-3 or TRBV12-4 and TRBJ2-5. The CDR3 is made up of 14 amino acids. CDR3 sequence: CASSLWAVQETQYF.

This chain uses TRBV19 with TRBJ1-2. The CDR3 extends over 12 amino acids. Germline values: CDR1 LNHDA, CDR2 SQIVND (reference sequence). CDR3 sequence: CASSIDADGYTF.

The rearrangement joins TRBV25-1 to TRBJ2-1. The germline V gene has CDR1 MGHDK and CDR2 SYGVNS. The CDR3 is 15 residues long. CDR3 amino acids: CASSVEADFYNEQFF.

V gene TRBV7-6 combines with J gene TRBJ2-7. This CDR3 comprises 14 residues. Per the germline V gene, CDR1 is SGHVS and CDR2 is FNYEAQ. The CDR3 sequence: CASSSSGLSYEQYF.

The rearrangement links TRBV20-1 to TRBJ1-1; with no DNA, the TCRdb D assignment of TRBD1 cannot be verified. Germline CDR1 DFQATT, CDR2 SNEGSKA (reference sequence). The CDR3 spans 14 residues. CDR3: CSASPPDSNTEAFF.

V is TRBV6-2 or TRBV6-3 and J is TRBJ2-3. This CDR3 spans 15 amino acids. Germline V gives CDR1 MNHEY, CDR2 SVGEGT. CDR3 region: CASSYRARSQDTQYF.

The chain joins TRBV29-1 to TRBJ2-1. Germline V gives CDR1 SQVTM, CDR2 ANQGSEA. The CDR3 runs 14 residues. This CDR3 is CSVETDSSYNEQFF.

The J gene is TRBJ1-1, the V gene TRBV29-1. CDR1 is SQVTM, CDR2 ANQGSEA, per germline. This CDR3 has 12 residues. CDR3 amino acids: CSVWIVGTEAFF.

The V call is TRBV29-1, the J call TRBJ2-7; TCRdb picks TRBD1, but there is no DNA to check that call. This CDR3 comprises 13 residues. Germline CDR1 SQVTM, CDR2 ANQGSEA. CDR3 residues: CSVEDSGGNEQYF.

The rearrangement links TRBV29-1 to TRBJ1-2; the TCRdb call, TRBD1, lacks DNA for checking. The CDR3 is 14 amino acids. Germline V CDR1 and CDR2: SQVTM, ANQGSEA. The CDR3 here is CSVYDRGHPHGYTF.

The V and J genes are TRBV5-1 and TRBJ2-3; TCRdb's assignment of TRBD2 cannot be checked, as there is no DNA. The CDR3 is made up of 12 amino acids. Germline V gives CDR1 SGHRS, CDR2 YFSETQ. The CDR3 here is CASRAGTDTQYF.

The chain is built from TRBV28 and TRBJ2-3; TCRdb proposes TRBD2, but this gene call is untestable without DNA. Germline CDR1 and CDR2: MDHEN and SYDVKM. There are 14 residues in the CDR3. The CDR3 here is CASSLAGVVDTQYF.

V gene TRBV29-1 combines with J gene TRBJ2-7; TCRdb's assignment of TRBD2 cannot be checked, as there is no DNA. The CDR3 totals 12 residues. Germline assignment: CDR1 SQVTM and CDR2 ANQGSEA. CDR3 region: CSVRGGSYEQYF.

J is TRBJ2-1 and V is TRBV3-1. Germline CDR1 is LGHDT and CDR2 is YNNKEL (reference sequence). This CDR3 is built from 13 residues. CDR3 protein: CASSQAAYNEQFF.

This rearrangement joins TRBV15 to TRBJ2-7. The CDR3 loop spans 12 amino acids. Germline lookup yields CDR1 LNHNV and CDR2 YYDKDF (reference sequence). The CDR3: CATSSGDYEQYF.

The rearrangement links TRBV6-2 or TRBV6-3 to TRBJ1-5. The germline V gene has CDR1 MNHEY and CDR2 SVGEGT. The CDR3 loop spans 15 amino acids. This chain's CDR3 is CASTEGPWSNQPQHF.

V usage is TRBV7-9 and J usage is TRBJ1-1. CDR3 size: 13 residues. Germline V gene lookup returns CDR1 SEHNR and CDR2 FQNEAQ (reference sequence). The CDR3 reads CASSLRAGPEAFF.

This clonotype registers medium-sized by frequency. CDR3 loop: CASSVAQVNTEAFF. This chain links TRBV9 with TRBJ1-1. The CDR3 extends over 14 amino acids. From germline, CDR1 is SGDLS and CDR2 YYNGEE. The whole variable domain, filled in from reference TRBV9 and TRBJ1-1, reads DSGVTQTPKHLITATGQRVTLRCSPRSGDLSVYWYQQSLDQGLQFLIQYYNGEERAKGNILERFSAQQFPDLHSELNLSSLELGDSALYFCASSVAQVNTEAFFGQGTRLTVV.

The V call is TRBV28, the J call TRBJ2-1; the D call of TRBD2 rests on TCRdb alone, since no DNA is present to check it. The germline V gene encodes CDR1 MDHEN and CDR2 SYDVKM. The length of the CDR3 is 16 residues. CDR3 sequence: CASSLPLAGVAFEQFF.

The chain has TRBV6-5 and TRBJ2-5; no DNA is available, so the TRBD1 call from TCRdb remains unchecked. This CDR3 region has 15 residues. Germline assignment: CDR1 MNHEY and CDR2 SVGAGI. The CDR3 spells CASSYGTEGKETQYF.

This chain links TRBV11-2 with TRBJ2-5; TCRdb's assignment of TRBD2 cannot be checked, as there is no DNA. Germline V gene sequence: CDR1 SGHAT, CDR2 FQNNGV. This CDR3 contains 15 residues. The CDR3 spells CASSPLGQFKETQYF.

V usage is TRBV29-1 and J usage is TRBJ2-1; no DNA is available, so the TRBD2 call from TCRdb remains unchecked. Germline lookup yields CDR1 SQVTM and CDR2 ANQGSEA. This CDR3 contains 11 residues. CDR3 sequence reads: CSVEEGLQQFF.